The clone carrying this T cell receptor beta chain has only a few counts. The sample originates from a study of blood T cell repertoires in COVID-19. The overall study: The samples span acute and convalescent COVID-19 from the United States, Italy and Spain.

CDR1 is LNHDA, CDR2 SQIVND, per germline (reference sequence). This CDR3 comprises 14 residues. Trimming at V came to 9 bases and at J to 5 bases, leaving 10 bases not matched to a gene. Participant age was roughly 18 to 100 years, and participants resided in about 25 US areas. All recovered Cohort 3 donors got two negative PCRs, got clearance, or saw symptom resolution. Clones were read by immunoSEQ multiplex PCR, and TCRdb kept only the in-frame ones, dropping some. The sample yields around 450,000 clones, roughly 87% seen once. Material: PBMCs or T cells enriched from blood (not recorded which). The chain has TRBV19 and TRBJ1-5, with 7 bases that match TRBD1. This receptor was obtained from a woman aged 18-29 years who had recovered from COVID-19. The CDR3 protein is CASRDSFSDQPQHF. The CDR3 nucleotides are TGTGCCAGCCGGGACAGCTTTTCCGATCAGCCCCAGCATTTT.